One sample yielded the 14 T cell receptor beta chains listed below, sequenced in a study of blood T cells in healthy people across ages. It was with a sample-barcoded 5' primer and a J-beta primer mix that a second PCR of about 7 to 12 cycles was run. TCRdb re-called the 5' RACE reads with MiXCR, one entry per CDR3 protein. The sample comprises 1.5 million to 1.9 million distinct CDR3 sequences, about 42% of which are singletons, and about 4% rests with the top ten. Material: blood. Receptors originate from a woman aged 18-29 years in good health.

The chain has TRBV27 and TRBJ2-1, with 8 bases lining up with TRBD2. This CDR3 region has 16 residues. The J segment lost 3 bases and the V segment lost 5 bases, leaving 9 bases of the junction unmatched. CDR1 is MNHEY and CDR2 is SMNVEV in the germline V gene (reference sequence). CDR3 in amino acids: CASSPLGAGVYNEQFF. CDR3 coding DNA: TGTGCCAGCAGTCCGCTCGGAGCGGGAGTCTACAATGAGCAGTTCTTC.

The V call is TRBV15, the J call TRBJ2-5; the match to TRBD1 covers 11 bases. Germline V lookup: CDR1 LNHNV, CDR2 YYDKDF (reference sequence). The ends lost 3 bases at V and 11 bases at J; junction bases unmatched: 11. CDR3 size: 15 residues. This CDR3 reads CATSSRDRGAYEQYF. As DNA, the CDR3 is TGTGCCACCAGCAGCCGGGACAGGGGGGCGTATGAGCAGTACTTC.

The chain is built from TRBV5-6 and TRBJ2-1; TRBD2 matches at 10 bases. The CDR3 extends over 15 amino acids. The junction had 11 bases not matched to a gene; V was cut back by 4 bases and J by 10 bases. Germline CDR1 SGHDT, CDR2 YYEEEE. The CDR3: CASSVQTSGKWEQFF. For the CDR3, the DNA is TGTGCCAGCAGCGTACAAACTAGCGGGAAGTGGGAGCAGTTCTTC.

Regarding this clonotype: One end of the junction fails to match germline, which may point to a read error. The CDR3 is CASSLIRDSNNEQFF. The CDR3, as DNA: TGCGCCAGCAGCTTAATCCGGGACTCCAACAATGAGCAGTTCTTC. This chain connects TRBV5-1 to TRBJ2-1; D possibly corresponds to TRBD2 (6 bases). CDR3 length: 15 amino acids. CDR1 is SGHRS and CDR2 is YFSETQ in the germline V gene.

V and J are TRBV29-1 and TRBJ2-2; TRBD1 aligns across 9 bases. V dropped 5 bases and J dropped 1; count of bases not matched to a gene: 8. This CDR3 contains 16 residues. CDR1 and CDR2 (germline): SQVTM, ANQGSEA. As DNA, the CDR3 is TGCAGCGTTCCCGACCGGGACAGGGAGAACACCGGGGAGCTGTTTTTT. Protein: CSVPDRDRENTGELFF.

The chain recombines TRBV27 with TRBJ2-1; 12 bases align to TRBD1. The junction had 3 bases not matched to a gene; V was cut back by 6 bases and J by 6 bases. CDR1 MNHEY and CDR2 SMNVEV come from the germline V gene (reference sequence). CDR3 size: 14 residues. CDR3 nucleotide sequence: TGTGCCAGCAGCCGGGACAGGGGGCTCAATGAGCAGTTCTTC. It codes for CASSRDRGLNEQFF.

Only a few counts were recorded for this clonotype. The chain couples TRBV7-2 to TRBJ2-1, with 8 positions matching TRBD2. The CDR3 covers 12 residues. Germline-derived CDR1 and CDR2 are SGHTA and FQGNSA. V lost 7 bases to trimming and J lost 11 bases; unmatched junction nucleotides: 7. CDR3 DNA: TGTGCCAGCACCTCACGGGGGGGTCAGCAGTTCTTC. As protein: CASTSRGGQQFF.

This clonotype turned up a few times. V is TRBV7-8 and J is TRBJ2-3, with 9 bases identical to TRBD1. Trimming cost V 5 bases and J 6 bases; bases outside gene matches: 9. The CDR3 sequence is 15 residues long. Germline assignment: CDR1 SGHVS and CDR2 FQNEAQ. This chain's CDR3 is CASSPPGTGSDTQYF. The CDR3 DNA reads TGTGCCAGCAGCCCTCCCGGGACAGGGAGTGATACGCAGTATTTT. Full variable domain (rest looked up from reference TRBV7-8 and TRBJ2-3): GAGVSQSPRYKVAKRGQDVALRCDPISGHVSLFWYQQALGQGPEFLTYFQNEAQLDKSGLPSDRFFAERPEGSVSTLKIQRTQQEDSAVYLCASSPPGTGSDTQYFGPGTRLTVL.

Note on this clonotype: Because the CDR3 is missing its conserved closing phenylalanine or tryptophan, this is likely a read error. The chain is built from TRBV9 and TRBJ1-2; D gene unclear. Germline values: CDR1 SGDLS, CDR2 YYNGEE. Trimming took 4 bases from V and 0 from J, leaving 10 bases between them. The CDR3 length is 14 residues. This CDR3 is CASSPGNSNYGYTL. Written as DNA, the CDR3 is TGTGCCAGCAGCCCGGGGAATTCTAACTATGGCTACACCCTC.

The rearrangement links TRBV28 to TRBJ1-2, with a tentative D call TRBD1 (5 bases). V was shortened by 8 bases and J by 8 bases, with 9 bases between the two germline ends. Germline V gene sequence: CDR1 MDHEN, CDR2 SYDVKM. This CDR3 contains 10 residues. CDR3 bases: TGTGCCAGCCGCAGGGCCGGCTACACCTTC. Protein sequence: CASRRAGYTF.

This clonotype has a handful of counts. The rearrangement links TRBV29-1 to TRBJ1-1; D gene ambiguous. The germline CDR1 and CDR2 sequences are SQVTM and ANQGSEA. Trimming removed 6 bases at V and 3 bases at J, with 8 bases between. The CDR3 extends over 11 amino acids. This CDR3 is CSVLDYTEAFF. CDR3 coding DNA: TGCAGCGTCCTTGATTACACTGAAGCTTTCTTT.

The chain couples TRBV19 to TRBJ2-5, with D possibly matching TRBD2 (7 bases). The V and J ends lost 3 bases and 1 base respectively, with 15 bases between them. CDR1 is LNHDA, CDR2 SQIVND, per germline (reference sequence). This CDR3 spans 16 amino acids. CDR3 nucleotide sequence: TGTGCCAGTAGTATCGGTGGCGGGGGCCTCCAAGAGACCCAGTACTTC. Its translation: CASSIGGGGLQETQYF.

With respect to this clonotype: A read error may explain this, as a much larger clone is one base away. This chain links TRBV20-1 with TRBJ1-2, with D perhaps matching TRBD1 (6 bases). This CDR3 region has 12 residues. The germline CDR1 and CDR2 sequences are DFQATT and SNEGSKA (reference sequence). CDR3 in amino acids: CCAGGGTLGYTF. CDR3 DNA: TGCTGTGCTGGCGGTGGGACATTGGGCTACACCTTC.

This clonotype was recorded a few times. V and J are TRBV9 and TRBJ2-1; D perhaps matches TRBD2 (5 bases). The CDR3 consists of 15 residues. Germline CDR1 and CDR2: SGDLS and YYNGEE. V was trimmed by 0 bases and J by 6 bases, leaving 13 bases between them. CDR3 protein: CASSVDTSPGNEQFF. The CDR3 nucleotides are TGTGCCAGCAGCGTAGATACTAGTCCTGGCAATGAGCAGTTCTTC.